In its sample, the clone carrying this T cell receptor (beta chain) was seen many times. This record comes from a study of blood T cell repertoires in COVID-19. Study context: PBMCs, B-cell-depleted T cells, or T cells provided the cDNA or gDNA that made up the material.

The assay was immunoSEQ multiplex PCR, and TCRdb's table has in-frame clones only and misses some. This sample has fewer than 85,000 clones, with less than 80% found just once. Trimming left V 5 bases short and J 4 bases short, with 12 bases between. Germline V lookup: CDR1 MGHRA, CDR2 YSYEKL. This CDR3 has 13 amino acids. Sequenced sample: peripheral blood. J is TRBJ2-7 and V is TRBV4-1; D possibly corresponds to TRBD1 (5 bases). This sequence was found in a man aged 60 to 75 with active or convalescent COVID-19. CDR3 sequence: CASSSGQGYEQYF. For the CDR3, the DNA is TGCGCCAGCAGCTCCGGGCAGGGTTACGAGCAGTACTTC.